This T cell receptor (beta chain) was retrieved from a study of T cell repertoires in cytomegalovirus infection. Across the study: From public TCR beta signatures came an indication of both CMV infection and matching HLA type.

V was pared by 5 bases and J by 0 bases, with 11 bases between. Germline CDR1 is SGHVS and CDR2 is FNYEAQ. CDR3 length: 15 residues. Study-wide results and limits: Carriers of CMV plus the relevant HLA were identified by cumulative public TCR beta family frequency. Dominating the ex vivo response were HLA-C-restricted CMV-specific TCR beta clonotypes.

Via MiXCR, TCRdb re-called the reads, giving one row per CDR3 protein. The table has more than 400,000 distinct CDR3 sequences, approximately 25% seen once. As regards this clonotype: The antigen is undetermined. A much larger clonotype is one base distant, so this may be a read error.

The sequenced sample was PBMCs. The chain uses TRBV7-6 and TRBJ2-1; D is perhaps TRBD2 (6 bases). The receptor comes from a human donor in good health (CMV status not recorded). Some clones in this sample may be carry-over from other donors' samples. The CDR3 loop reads CASSHSGSSYNEQFF. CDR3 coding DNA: TGTGCCAGCAGCCATAGCGGTAGCTCCTACAATGAGCAGTTCTTC.